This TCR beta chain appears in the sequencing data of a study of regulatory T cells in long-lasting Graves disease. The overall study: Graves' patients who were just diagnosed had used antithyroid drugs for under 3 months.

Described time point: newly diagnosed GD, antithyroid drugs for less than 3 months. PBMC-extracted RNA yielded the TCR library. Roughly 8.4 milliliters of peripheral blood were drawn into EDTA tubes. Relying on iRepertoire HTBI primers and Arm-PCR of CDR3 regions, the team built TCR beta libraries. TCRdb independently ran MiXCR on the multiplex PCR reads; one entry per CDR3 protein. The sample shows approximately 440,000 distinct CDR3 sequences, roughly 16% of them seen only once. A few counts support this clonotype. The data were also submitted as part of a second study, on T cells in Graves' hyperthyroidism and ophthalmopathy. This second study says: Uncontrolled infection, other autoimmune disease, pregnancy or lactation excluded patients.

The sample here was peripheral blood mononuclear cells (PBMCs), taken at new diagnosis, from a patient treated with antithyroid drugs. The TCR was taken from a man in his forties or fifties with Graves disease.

This CDR3 is CSVGQGPEAFF. CDR3 in DNA: TGCAGCGTTGGACAGGGTCCGGAAGCTTTCTTT. The chain joins TRBV29-1 to TRBJ1-1, with TRBD1 matching over 7 bases. V lost 4 bases, J lost 8 bases, and 4 bases stayed unmatched. Germline V gives CDR1 SQVTM, CDR2 ANQGSEA. This CDR3 spans 11 amino acids.